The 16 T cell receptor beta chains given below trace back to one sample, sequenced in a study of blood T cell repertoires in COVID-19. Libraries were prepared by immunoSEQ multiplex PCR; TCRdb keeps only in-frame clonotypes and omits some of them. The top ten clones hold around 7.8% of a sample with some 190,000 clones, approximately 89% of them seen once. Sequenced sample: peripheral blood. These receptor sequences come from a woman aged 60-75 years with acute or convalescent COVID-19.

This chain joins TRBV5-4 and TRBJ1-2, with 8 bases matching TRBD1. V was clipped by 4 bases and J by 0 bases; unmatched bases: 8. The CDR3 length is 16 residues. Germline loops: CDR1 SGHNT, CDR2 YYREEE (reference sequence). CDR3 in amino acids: CASSRPDRASNYGYTF. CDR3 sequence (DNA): TGTGCCAGCAGCCGCCCGGACAGGGCCTCTAACTATGGCTACACCTTC.

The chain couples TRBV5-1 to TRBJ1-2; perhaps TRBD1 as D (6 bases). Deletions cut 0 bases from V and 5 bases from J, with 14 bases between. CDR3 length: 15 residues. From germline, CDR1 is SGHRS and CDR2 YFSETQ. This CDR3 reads CASSLAVSGEYGYTF. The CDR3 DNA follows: TGCGCCAGCAGCTTGGCCGTATCAGGGGAATATGGCTACACCTTC. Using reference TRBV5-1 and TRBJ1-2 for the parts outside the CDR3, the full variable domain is KAGVTQTPRYLIKTRGQQVTLSCSPISGHRSVSWYQQTPGQGLQFLFEYFSETQRNKGNFPGRFSGRQFSNSRSEMNVSTLELGDSALYLCASSLAVSGEYGYTFGSGTRLTVV.

The CDR3 protein is CASRTGNIETQYF. The CDR3 nucleotides read TGTGCCAGCAGGACAGGGAATATCGAGACCCAGTACTTC. The chain carries TRBV25-1 and TRBJ2-5, with 7 nucleotides matching TRBD1. CDR3 length: 13 residues. Germline loops: CDR1 MGHDK, CDR2 SYGVNS. V trimming: 6 bases; J trimming: 5 bases; junction bases outside the gene matches: 6.

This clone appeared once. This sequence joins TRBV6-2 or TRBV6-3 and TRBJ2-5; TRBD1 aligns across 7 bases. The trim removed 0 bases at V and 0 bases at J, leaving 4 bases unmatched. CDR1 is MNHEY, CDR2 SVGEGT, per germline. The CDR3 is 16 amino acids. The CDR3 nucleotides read TGTGCCAGCAGTTACTCCTGGACAGGCAACCAAGAGACCCAGTACTTC. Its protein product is CASSYSWTGNQETQYF.

CDR3 sequence (DNA): TGTGCCAGCAGTGAGACAACTAATTCACCCCTCCACTTT. As protein: CASSETTNSPLHF. The rearrangement uses TRBV2 and TRBJ1-6, with D unresolved. CDR1 and CDR2 (germline): SNHLY, FYNNEI. The CDR3 is made up of 13 amino acids. V lost 3 bases and J 6 bases, leaving 6 bases between the germline ends.

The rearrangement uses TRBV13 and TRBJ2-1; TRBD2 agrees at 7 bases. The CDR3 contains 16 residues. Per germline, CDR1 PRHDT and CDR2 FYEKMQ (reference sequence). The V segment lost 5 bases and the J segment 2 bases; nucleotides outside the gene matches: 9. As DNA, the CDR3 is TGTGCCAGCAGCGCCCGAGGAGCGGGGACCTACAATGAGCAGTTCTTC. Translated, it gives CASSARGAGTYNEQFF. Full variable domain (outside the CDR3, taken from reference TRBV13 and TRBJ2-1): AAGVIQSPRHLIKEKRETATLKCYPIPRHDTVYWYQQGPGQDPQFLISFYEKMQSDKGSIPDRFSAQQFSDYHSELNMSSLELGDSALYFCASSARGAGTYNEQFFGPGTRLTVL.

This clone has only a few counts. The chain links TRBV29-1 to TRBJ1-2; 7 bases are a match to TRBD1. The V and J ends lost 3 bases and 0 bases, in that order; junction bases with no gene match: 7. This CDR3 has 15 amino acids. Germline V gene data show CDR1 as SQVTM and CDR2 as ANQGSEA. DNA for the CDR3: TGCAGCGTTGACCCCCCCGGGACAGCTAACTATGGCTACACCTTC. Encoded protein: CSVDPPGTANYGYTF.

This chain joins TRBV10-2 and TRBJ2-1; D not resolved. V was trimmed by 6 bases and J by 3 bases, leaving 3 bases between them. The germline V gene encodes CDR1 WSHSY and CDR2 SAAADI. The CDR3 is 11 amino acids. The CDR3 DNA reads TGCGCCAGCAGGTACTACAATGAGCAGTTCTTC. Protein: CASRYYNEQFF.

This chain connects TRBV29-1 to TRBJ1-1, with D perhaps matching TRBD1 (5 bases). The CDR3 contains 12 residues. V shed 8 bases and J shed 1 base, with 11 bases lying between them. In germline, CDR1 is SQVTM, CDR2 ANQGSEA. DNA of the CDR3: TGCAGCTTCCGGAGGGGGAACACTGAAGCTTTCTTT. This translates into CSFRRGNTEAFF.

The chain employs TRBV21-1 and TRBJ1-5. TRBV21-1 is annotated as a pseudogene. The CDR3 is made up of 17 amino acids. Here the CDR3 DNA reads TGTGCCAGCAGCAAAGCGCGGGGCCGCTATAGCAATCAGCCCCAGCATTTT. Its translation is CASSKARGRYSNQPQHF.

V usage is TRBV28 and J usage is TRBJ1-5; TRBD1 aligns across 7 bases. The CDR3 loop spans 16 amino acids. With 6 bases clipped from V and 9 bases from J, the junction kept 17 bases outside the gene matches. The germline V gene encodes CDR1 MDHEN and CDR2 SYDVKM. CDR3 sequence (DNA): TGTGCCAGCAGGGACTCTTCCGGACAGGCCAATGGGCCCCAGCATTTT. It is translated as CASRDSSGQANGPQHF.

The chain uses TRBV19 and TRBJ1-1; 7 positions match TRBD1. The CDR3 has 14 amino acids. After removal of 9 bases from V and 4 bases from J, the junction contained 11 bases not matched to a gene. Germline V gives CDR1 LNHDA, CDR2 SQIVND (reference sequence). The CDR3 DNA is TGTGCCAGACCCCATTCAGGGGGGATCACTGAAGCTTTCTTT. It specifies CARPHSGGITEAFF.

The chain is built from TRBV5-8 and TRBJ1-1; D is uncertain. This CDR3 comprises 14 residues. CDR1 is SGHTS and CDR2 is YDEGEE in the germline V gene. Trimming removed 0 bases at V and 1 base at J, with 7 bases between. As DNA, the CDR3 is TGTGCCAGCAGCTTGGCAACTCAGAACACTGAAGCTTTCTTT. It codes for CASSLATQNTEAFF.

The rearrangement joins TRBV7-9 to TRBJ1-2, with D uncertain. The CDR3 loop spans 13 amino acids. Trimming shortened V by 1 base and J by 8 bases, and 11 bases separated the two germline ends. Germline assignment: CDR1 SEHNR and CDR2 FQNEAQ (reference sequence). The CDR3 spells CASSLGPPRGYTF. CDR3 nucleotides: TGTGCCAGCAGCTTAGGCCCTCCGCGGGGCTACACCTTC.

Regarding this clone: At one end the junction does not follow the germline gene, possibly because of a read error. The CDR3 DNA reads as TGTGCTAGCAGCCCTACAGGGGAAGAGACCCAGTACTTC. Its translation is CASSPTGEETQYF. The chain links TRBV7-7 to TRBJ2-5; 7 positions match TRBD1. Germline V gene lookup returns CDR1 SSHAT and CDR2 FNYEAQ (reference sequence). This CDR3 is built from 13 residues.

The CDR3 loop reads CASSSGVYHEQFF. For the CDR3, the DNA is TGTGCCAGCAGTTCCGGGGTTTACCATGAGCAGTTCTTC. The chain couples TRBV12-3 or TRBV12-4 to TRBJ2-1, with D possibly being TRBD2 (5 bases). V was trimmed by 4 bases and J by 8 bases, leaving 12 bases between them. The CDR3 spans 13 residues.